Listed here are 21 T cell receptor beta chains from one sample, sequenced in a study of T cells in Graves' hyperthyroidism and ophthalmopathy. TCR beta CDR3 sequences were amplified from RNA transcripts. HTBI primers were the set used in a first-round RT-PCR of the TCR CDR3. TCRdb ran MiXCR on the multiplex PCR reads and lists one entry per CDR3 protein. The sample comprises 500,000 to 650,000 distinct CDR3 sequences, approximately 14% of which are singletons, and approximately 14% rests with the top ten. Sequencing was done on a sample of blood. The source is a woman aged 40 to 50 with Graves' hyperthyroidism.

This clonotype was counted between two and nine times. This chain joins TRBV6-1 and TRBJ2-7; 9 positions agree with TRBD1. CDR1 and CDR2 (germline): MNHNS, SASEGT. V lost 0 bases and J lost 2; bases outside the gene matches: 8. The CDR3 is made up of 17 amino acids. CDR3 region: CASSEAGTGLPPYEQYF. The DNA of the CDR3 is TGTGCCAGCAGTGAAGCGGGGACAGGGCTCCCACCCTACGAGCAGTACTTC.

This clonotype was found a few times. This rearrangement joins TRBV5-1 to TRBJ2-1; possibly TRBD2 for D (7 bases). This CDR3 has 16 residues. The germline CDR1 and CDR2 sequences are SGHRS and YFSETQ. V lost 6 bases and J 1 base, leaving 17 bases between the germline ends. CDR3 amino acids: CASIMGGRESYNEQFF. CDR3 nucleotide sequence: TGCGCCAGCATCATGGGGGGGCGGGAGTCCTACAATGAGCAGTTCTTC.

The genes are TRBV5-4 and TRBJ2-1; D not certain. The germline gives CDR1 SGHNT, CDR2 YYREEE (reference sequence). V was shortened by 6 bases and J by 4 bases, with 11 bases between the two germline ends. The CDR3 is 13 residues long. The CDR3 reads CASNGEAYNEQFF. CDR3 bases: TGTGCCAGCAATGGGGAAGCATACAATGAGCAGTTCTTC.

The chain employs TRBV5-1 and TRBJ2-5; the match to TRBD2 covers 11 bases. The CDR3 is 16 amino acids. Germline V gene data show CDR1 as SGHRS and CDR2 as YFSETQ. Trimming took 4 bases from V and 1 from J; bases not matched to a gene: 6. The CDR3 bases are TGCGCCAGCAGCGAAGGACTAGCGGGCCCCCAAGAGACCCAGTACTTC. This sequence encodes CASSEGLAGPQETQYF.

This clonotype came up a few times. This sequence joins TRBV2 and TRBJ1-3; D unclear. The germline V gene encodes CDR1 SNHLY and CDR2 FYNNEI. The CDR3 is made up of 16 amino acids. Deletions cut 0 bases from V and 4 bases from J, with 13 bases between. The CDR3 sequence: CASSEAYFRVGNTIYF. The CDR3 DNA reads TGTGCCAGCAGTGAAGCGTATTTTCGCGTCGGAAACACCATATATTTT.

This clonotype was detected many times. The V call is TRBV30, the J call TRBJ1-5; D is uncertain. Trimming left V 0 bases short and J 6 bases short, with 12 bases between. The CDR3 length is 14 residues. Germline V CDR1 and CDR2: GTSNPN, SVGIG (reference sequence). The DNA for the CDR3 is TGTGCCTGGAGTGTCGGGGTCGCCGGTCAGCCCCAGCATTTT. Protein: CAWSVGVAGQPQHF.

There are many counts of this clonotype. The CDR3 region is CASMDRGSYEQYF. The CDR3, as DNA: TGTGCCAGCATGGACAGGGGGTCCTACGAGCAGTACTTC. The rearrangement uses TRBV12-3 or TRBV12-4 and TRBJ2-7, with TRBD1 identical over 10 bases. V lost 7 bases, J lost 1 base, and 1 base stayed unmatched. The length of the CDR3 is 13 residues.

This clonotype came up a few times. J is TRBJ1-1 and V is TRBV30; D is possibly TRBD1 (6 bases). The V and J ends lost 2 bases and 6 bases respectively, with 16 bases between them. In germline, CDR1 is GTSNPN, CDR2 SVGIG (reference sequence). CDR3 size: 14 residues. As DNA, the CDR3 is TGTGCCTGGAGTCGTTCCGGGGGCTGGTCTGAAGCTTTCTTT. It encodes CAWSRSGGWSEAFF.

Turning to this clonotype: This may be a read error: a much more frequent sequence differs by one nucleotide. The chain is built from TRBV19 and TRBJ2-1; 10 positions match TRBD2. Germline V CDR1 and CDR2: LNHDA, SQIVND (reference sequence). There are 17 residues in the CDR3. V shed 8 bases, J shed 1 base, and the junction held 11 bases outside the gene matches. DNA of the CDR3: TGTGCCAGTGAAATCTCCGGACTAGCGGATTCCTACAATGAGCAGTTCTTC. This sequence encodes CASEISGLADSYNEQFF.

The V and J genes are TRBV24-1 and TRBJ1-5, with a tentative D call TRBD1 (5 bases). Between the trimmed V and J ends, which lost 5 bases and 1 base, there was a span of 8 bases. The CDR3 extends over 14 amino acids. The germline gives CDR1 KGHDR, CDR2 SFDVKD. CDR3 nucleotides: TGTGCCACCAGTGGGAGGGGAAGCAATCAGCCCCAGCATTTT. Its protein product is CATSGRGSNQPQHF.

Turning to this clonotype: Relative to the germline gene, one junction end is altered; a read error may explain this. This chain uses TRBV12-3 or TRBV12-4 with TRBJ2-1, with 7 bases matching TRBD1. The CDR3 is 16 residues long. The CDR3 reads CASSLAPGQKYNEQFF. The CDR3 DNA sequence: TGTGCCAGCAGCTTAGCCCCGGGACAGAAATACAATGAGCAGTTCTTC.

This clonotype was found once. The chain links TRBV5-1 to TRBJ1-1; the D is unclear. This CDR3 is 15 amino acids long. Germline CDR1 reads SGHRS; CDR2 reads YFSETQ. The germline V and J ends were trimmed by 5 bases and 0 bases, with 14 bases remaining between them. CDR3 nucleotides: TGCGCCAGCAGACAGACTCAAGGATTGAACACTGAAGCTTTCTTT. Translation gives CASRQTQGLNTEAFF.

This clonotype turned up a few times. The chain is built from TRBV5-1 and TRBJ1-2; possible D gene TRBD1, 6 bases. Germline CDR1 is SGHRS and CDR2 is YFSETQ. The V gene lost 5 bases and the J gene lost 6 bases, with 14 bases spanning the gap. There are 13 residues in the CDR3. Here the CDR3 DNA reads TGCGCCAGCAGACCTACAGGGAACGATGGCTACACCTTC. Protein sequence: CASRPTGNDGYTF.

The chain's CDR3 is CASSSLGVRGSQPQHF. CDR3 sequence (DNA): TGTGCCAGCAGTTCCCTGGGTGTTAGGGGGAGTCAGCCCCAGCATTTT. This chain links TRBV27 with TRBJ1-5; tentative D call: TRBD1 (6 bases). The CDR3 has 16 amino acids. Germline V gives CDR1 MNHEY, CDR2 SMNVEV (reference sequence). The V end was cut by 4 bases, the J end by 6 bases, with 19 bases between.

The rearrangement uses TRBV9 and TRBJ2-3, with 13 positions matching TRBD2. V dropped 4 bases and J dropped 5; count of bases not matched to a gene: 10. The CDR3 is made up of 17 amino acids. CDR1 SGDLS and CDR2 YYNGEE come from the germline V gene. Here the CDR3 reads CASSPGLAGSGGDTQYF. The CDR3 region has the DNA TGTGCCAGCAGCCCGGGACTAGCGGGATCGGGCGGAGATACGCAGTATTTT.

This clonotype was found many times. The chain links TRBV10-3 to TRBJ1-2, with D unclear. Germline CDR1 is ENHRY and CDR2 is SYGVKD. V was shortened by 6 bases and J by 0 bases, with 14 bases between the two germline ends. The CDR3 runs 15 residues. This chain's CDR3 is CAIRGSEPTNYGYTF. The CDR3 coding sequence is TGTGCCATCAGGGGCTCGGAGCCTACTAACTATGGCTACACCTTC.

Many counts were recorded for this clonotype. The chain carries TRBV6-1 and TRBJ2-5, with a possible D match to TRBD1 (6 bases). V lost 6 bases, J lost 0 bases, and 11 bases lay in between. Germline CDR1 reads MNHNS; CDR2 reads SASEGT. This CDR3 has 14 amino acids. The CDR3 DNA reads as TGTGCCAGCAGACCCACAGGGTACCAAGAGACCCAGTACTTC. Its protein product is CASRPTGYQETQYF.

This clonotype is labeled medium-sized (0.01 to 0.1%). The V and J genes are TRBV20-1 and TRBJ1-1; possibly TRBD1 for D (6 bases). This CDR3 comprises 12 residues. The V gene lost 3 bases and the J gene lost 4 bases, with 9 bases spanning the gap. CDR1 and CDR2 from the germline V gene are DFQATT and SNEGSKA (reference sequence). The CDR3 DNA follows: TGCAGTGCTAGTCCAGGGGCCACTGAAGCTTTCTTT. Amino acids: CSASPGATEAFF.

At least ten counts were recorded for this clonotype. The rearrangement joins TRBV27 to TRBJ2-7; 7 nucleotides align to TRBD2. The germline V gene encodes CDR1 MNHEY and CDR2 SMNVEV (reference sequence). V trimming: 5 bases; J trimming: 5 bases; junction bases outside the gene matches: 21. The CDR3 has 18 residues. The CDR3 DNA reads TGTGCCAGCAGTCCTCTTTCCCCGGGACCCACCGCGGGGGACGAGCAGTACTTC. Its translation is CASSPLSPGPTAGDEQYF.

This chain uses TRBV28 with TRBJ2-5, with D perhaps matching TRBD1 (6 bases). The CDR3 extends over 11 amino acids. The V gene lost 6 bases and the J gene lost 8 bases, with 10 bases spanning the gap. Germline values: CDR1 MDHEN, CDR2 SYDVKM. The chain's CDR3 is CASRQQGTQYF. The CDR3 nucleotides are TGTGCCAGCAGACAACAGGGAACCCAGTACTTC.

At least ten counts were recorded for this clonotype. The CDR3, as DNA: TGTGCCAGCAGTTTAATGAGGCTGAGCACAGATACGCAGTATTTT. Translating gives CASSLMRLSTDTQYF. The V gene is TRBV12-3 or TRBV12-4, the J gene TRBJ2-3; D not resolved. V was pared by 2 bases and J by 0 bases, with 9 bases between. This CDR3 has 15 residues.